A single sample is the source of the 26 T cell receptor beta chains below, sequenced in a study of early T cells in non-severe SARS-CoV-2 infection. TCRdb independently ran MiXCR on the 5' RACE reads; one entry per CDR3 protein. The profile shows fewer than 100,000 distinct CDR3 sequences, about 13% of them singletons. The sample was whole blood. The receptors here all came from an adult who was a healthcare worker with PCR-confirmed SARS-CoV-2 infection or an uninfected control (not recorded which).

The V gene is TRBV18, the J gene TRBJ1-5, with 10 bases aligning to TRBD1. The CDR3 is 17 residues long. Germline values: CDR1 KGHSH, CDR2 LQKENI. With V trimmed by 0 bases and J by 5 bases, 7 bases remained unmatched. DNA for the CDR3: TGTGCCAGCTCACCACCTAACGGACAGGGGGTCCATCAGCCCCAGCATTTT. Protein product: CASSPPNGQGVHQPQHF. The whole variable domain, remainder taken from reference TRBV18 and TRBJ1-5, is NAGVMQNPRHLVRRRGQEARLRCSPMKGHSHVYWYRQLPEEGLKFMVYLQKENIIDESGMPKERFSAEFPKEGPSILRIQQVVRGDSAAYFCASSPPNGQGVHQPQHFGDGTRLSIL.

The table lists this clonotype with a few counts. The rearrangement joins TRBV12-3 or TRBV12-4 to TRBJ1-6; 8 bases fit TRBD1. Trimming at V came to 5 bases and at J to 11 bases, leaving 23 bases not matched to a gene. The CDR3 sequence is 19 residues long. CDR3 protein: CASSPLRTGLGLATPPLHF. DNA of the CDR3: TGTGCCAGCAGTCCCCTGAGGACAGGGCTTGGCTTGGCCACCCCACCCCTCCACTTT.

Ten or more counts support this clonotype. The chain recombines TRBV20-1 with TRBJ1-2; a weak D match, TRBD1 (5 bases). There are 13 residues in the CDR3. CDR1 DFQATT and CDR2 SNEGSKA come from the germline V gene (reference sequence). V dropped 5 bases and J dropped 8 bases, with 18 bases sitting between them. Here the CDR3 DNA reads TGCAGTGCTGACCCGGGAACACACAGGGGCTACACCTTC. Translated: CSADPGTHRGYTF.

This clonotype was found many times. The chain links TRBV18 to TRBJ2-6, with unresolved D. Germline-derived CDR1 and CDR2 are KGHSH and LQKENI. This CDR3 is 17 amino acids long. The V end lost 2 bases, the J end lost 0 bases, and 11 bases lay between the germline ends. CDR3 loop: CASSPSPGLSGANVLTF. CDR3 sequence (DNA): TGTGCCAGCTCACCAAGTCCAGGCCTCTCTGGGGCCAACGTCCTGACTTTC.

This clonotype turned up a few times. The V gene is TRBV7-8, the J gene TRBJ2-3; 8 nucleotides line up with TRBD1. Trimming cost V 5 bases and J 5 bases; bases outside gene matches: 6. Germline loops: CDR1 SGHVS, CDR2 FQNEAQ. This CDR3 region has 14 residues. CDR3 sequence (DNA): TGTGCCAGCAGCCGGAGCACAGGGGGAGATACGCAGTATTTT. Protein sequence: CASSRSTGGDTQYF.

This sequence joins TRBV7-9 and TRBJ2-3; TRBD1 might be the D (7 bases). The CDR3 extends over 17 amino acids. The germline V and J ends were trimmed by 4 bases and 2 bases, with 19 bases remaining between them. Germline V gene sequence: CDR1 SEHNR, CDR2 FQNEAQ (reference sequence). The CDR3 bases are TGTGCCAGCAGCTCGGGACAGCCGAAGCGGGCCACAGATACGCAGTATTTT. Translation gives CASSSGQPKRATDTQYF.

This chain joins TRBV10-3 and TRBJ1-1, with D perhaps matching TRBD1 (6 bases). The CDR3 contains 14 residues. In germline, CDR1 is ENHRY, CDR2 SYGVKD. The V end was cut by 4 bases, the J end by 3 bases, with 12 bases between. The CDR3 loop is CAISARGGYTEAFF. The DNA for the CDR3 is TGTGCCATCAGTGCCAGGGGAGGGTACACTGAAGCTTTCTTT.

This clonotype was seen a few times. The V and J genes are TRBV19 and TRBJ1-1, with TRBD1 matching over 7 bases. This CDR3 is built from 15 residues. V lost 2 bases to trimming and J lost 1 base; unmatched junction nucleotides: 4. Germline lookup yields CDR1 LNHDA and CDR2 SQIVND (reference sequence). CDR3 bases: TGTGCCAGTAGTATACTGGGGACAGCGAACACTGAAGCTTTCTTT. This sequence encodes CASSILGTANTEAFF.

This clonotype appeared a few times. The V and J genes are TRBV20-1 and TRBJ2-1; possible D gene TRBD2, 7 bases. The CDR3 is 14 amino acids. V was clipped by 5 bases and J by 5 bases, with 16 bases between them. CDR1 and CDR2 from the germline V gene are DFQATT and SNEGSKA (reference sequence). CDR3 sequence: CSAYSGGLNNEQFF. CDR3 bases: TGCAGTGCTTACTCGGGGGGCCTCAACAATGAGCAGTTCTTC.

V gene TRBV3-1 combines with J gene TRBJ2-3; D unresolved. Germline CDR1 LGHDT, CDR2 YNNKEL (reference sequence). V was cut by 0 bases and J by 3 bases, with 4 bases left in between. CDR3 size: 13 residues. CDR3 coding DNA: TGTGCCAGCAGCCAAGATAGGACAGATACGCAGTATTTT. Its translation is CASSQDRTDTQYF.

This chain links TRBV6-5 with TRBJ1-2; weak D call: TRBD1 (6 bases). The CDR3 length is 13 residues. Trimming removed 6 bases from V and 4 bases from J, with 12 bases in between. The germline V gene encodes CDR1 MNHEY and CDR2 SVGAGI. The CDR3 coding sequence is TGTGCCAGCAGACCGACAGGATTCTATGGCTACACCTTC. Its translation is CASRPTGFYGYTF.

This clonotype has a handful of counts. This chain connects TRBV29-1 to TRBJ2-2; 9 bases map to TRBD1. Germline trimming cut 7 bases from V and 6 bases from J; bases unmatched to any gene: 6. The germline gives CDR1 SQVTM, CDR2 ANQGSEA. This CDR3 region has 13 residues. The CDR3 sequence is CSAGGQGSGELFF. CDR3 DNA: TGCAGCGCCGGAGGACAGGGGTCCGGGGAGCTGTTTTTT.

The CDR3 here is CSVLKLLREQYF. CDR3 DNA: TGCAGCGTTTTGAAGCTCCTGCGCGAGCAGTACTTC. The rearrangement links TRBV29-1 to TRBJ2-7; D is undetermined. CDR3 size: 12 residues. The V end was cut by 5 bases, the J end by 6 bases, with 14 bases between. Looked up from germline, CDR1 is SQVTM and CDR2 is ANQGSEA.

J is TRBJ2-7 and V is TRBV25-1, with D unresolved. CDR3 length: 11 residues. Germline loops: CDR1 MGHDK, CDR2 SYGVNS. Trimming left V 6 bases short and J 5 bases short, with 8 bases between. The CDR3 DNA reads TGTGCCAGCAGCTCCCCGCACGAGCAGTACTTC. This encodes CASSSPHEQYF.

This chain joins TRBV4-3 and TRBJ2-7; the D gene is possibly TRBD1 (6 bases). Germline V gene data show CDR1 as LGHNA and CDR2 as YSLEER. The CDR3 has 16 residues. Trimming left V 3 bases short and J 5 bases short, with 20 bases between. CDR3 region: CASSHEQGVGPNEQYF. In DNA, the CDR3 is TGCGCCAGCAGCCATGAACAGGGCGTGGGCCCGAACGAGCAGTACTTC.

This sequence joins TRBV9 and TRBJ2-6; 8 nucleotides align to TRBD1. With 1 base clipped from V and 1 base from J, the junction kept 10 bases outside the gene matches. This CDR3 spans 19 amino acids. CDR1 is SGDLS and CDR2 is YYNGEE in the germline V gene. DNA for the CDR3: TGTGCCAGCAGCGTAAATCCCCGGGACAGGTTATCTGGGGCCAACGTCCTGACTTTC. It codes for CASSVNPRDRLSGANVLTF.

This chain links TRBV27 with TRBJ2-7, with TRBD2 matching over 7 bases. The J segment lost 11 bases and the V segment lost 3 bases, leaving 7 bases of the junction unmatched. The CDR3 covers 12 residues. The germline V gene encodes CDR1 MNHEY and CDR2 SMNVEV (reference sequence). CDR3 DNA: TGTGCCAGCAGTTTCCCCGGGGGGAGGAAGTACTTC. It is translated as CASSFPGGRKYF.

This clonotype came up many times. This sequence joins TRBV20-1 and TRBJ2-3; maybe TRBD2 (6 bases). The germline V and J ends were trimmed by 5 bases and 1 base, with 13 bases remaining between them. This CDR3 is 14 amino acids long. CDR1 and CDR2 from the germline V gene are DFQATT and SNEGSKA (reference sequence). The CDR3 bases are TGCAGTGCTGCTGGGGGGTGGCGCACAGATACGCAGTATTTT. This gives the protein CSAAGGWRTDTQYF.

Comments on this clonotype: A much larger clone lies one base from this, so it may be a read error. V gene TRBV29-1 combines with J gene TRBJ2-3, with a weak D call TRBD1 (6 bases). The V gene lost 4 bases and the J gene lost 3 bases, with 11 bases spanning the gap. Germline-derived CDR1 and CDR2 are SQVTM and ANQGSEA. This CDR3 region has 13 residues. This chain's CDR3 is CSVVGDITDTQYF. The CDR3 bases are TGCAGCGTTGTAGGGGACATAACAGATACGCAGTATTTT.

This chain links TRBV6-6 with TRBJ2-1, with 11 bases matching TRBD2. This CDR3 is built from 11 residues. Germline V lookup: CDR1 MNHNY, CDR2 SVGAGI (reference sequence). The J segment lost 14 bases and the V segment lost 4 bases, leaving 1 base of the junction unmatched. The CDR3 loop is CASSFSGGEFF. Written as DNA, the CDR3 is TGTGCCAGCAGTTTTAGCGGGGGGGAGTTCTTC.

Many counts were recorded for this clonotype. This chain joins TRBV12-3 or TRBV12-4 and TRBJ1-1; D not certain. V was trimmed by 6 bases and J by 1 base, leaving 9 bases between them. The CDR3 extends over 13 amino acids. DNA for the CDR3: TGTGCCAGCAGCAACAGCCGGAACACTGAAGCTTTCTTT. Protein sequence: CASSNSRNTEAFF.

This clonotype was seen more than once but under ten times. V is TRBV20-1 and J is TRBJ2-2, with a possible D match to TRBD2 (5 bases). This CDR3 spans 16 amino acids. From germline, CDR1 is DFQATT and CDR2 SNEGSKA (reference sequence). V gave up 3 bases and J gave up 1 base, with 15 bases separating them. CDR3 bases: TGCAGTGCTAGGGAAAGGACTGGCAAGAACACCGGGGAGCTGTTTTTT. Its protein product is CSARERTGKNTGELFF.

V is TRBV6-6 and J is TRBJ2-5, with a weak D call TRBD1 (6 bases). The CDR3 contains 14 residues. Germline V CDR1 and CDR2: MNHNY, SVGAGI (reference sequence). Trimming pared 6 bases from V and 5 bases from J, leaving 16 bases between. The CDR3 DNA follows: TGTGCCAGCAGCCCCACAGGGCGGAGGGAGACCCAGTACTTC. This gives the protein CASSPTGRRETQYF.

This chain joins TRBV15 and TRBJ2-7, with 7 bases lining up with TRBD1. The V gene's germline CDR1 is LNHNV and CDR2 YYDKDF (reference sequence). Germline trimming cut 0 bases from V and 3 bases from J; bases unmatched to any gene: 5. There are 15 residues in the CDR3. The CDR3, as DNA: TGTGCCACCAGCAGAGATAAGGGGGCGGGCTACGAGCAGTACTTC. Translation gives CATSRDKGAGYEQYF.

This clonotype was observed a few times. V is TRBV19 and J is TRBJ1-6; no clear D. This CDR3 contains 14 residues. V was trimmed by 7 bases and J by 9 bases, leaving 16 bases between them. Germline V lookup: CDR1 LNHDA, CDR2 SQIVND (reference sequence). The CDR3 bases are TGTGCCAGTAAGAGGGAAGCTTTTAGTTCACCCCTCCACTTT. Protein product: CASKREAFSSPLHF.

This clonotype showed up just a few times. The genes are TRBV5-4 and TRBJ2-6; D not resolved. Germline loops: CDR1 SGHNT, CDR2 YYREEE (reference sequence). V was clipped by 3 bases and J by 1 base, with 11 bases between them. The CDR3 loop spans 16 amino acids. The CDR3: CASSSGTASGANVLTF. CDR3 DNA sequence: TGTGCCAGCAGCTCAGGTACAGCTTCTGGGGCCAACGTCCTGACTTTC.